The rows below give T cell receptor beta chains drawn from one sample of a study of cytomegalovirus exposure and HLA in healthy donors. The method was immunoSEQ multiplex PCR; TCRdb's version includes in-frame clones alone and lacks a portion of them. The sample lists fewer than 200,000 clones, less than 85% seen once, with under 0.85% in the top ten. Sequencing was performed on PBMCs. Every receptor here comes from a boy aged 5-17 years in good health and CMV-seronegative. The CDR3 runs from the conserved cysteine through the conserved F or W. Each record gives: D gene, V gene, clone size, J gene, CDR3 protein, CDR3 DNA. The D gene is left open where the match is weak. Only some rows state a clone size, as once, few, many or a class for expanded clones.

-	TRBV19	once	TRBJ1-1	CASSIGRGWATEAFF	TGTGCCAGTAGTATCGGGCGGGGATGGGCCACTGAAGCTTTCTTT
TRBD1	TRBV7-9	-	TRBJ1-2	CASSLASRQGRDGYTF	TGTGCCAGCAGCTTGGCAAGTAGACAGGGAAGGGATGGCTACACCTTC
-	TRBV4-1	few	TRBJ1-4	CASSQEAGTNEKLFF	TGCGCCAGCAGCCAAGAAGCAGGGACTAATGAAAAACTGTTTTTT
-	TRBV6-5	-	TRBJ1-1	CASSYFGKPRAEAFF	TGTGCCAGCAGTTACTTCGGCAAGCCTCGGGCTGAAGCTTTCTTT
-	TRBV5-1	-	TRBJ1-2	CASSSDPQEGGYTF	TGCGCCAGCAGCTCGGACCCCCAGGAGGGGGGCTACACCTTC
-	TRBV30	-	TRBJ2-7	CAWSAGQTYEQYF	TGTGCCTGGAGTGCAGGCCAGACCTACGAGCAGTACTTC
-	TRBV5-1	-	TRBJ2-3	CASSLARGTDTQYF	TGCGCCAGCAGCTTGGCAAGGGGGACAGATACGCAGTATTTT
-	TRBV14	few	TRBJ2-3	CASSQVGENTDTQYF	TGTGCCAGCAGCCAAGTTGGGGAGAACACAGATACGCAGTATTTT
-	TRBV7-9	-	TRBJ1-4	CASSLAGTNEKLFF	TGTGCCAGCAGCTTAGCCGGTACTAATGAAAAACTGTTTTTT
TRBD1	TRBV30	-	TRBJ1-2	CAWSKGDSKAGGYTF	TGTGCCTGGAGTAAAGGGGACAGCAAAGCTGGCGGCTACACCTTC
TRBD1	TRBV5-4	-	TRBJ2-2	CASSFNRGRSAGELFF	TGTGCCAGCAGCTTTAACAGGGGAAGGAGCGCCGGGGAGCTGTTTTTT
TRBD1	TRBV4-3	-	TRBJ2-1	CASSQGTGGYNEQFF	TGCGCCAGCAGCCAGGGGACAGGGGGGTACAATGAGCAGTTCTTC
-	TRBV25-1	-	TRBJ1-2	CASREAGEHGYTF	TGTGCCAGCCGGGAGGCAGGGGAACATGGCTACACCTTC
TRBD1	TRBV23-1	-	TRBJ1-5	CASSQSDRGSGQPQHF	TGCGCCAGCAGTCAATCGGACAGGGGATCGGGTCAGCCCCAGCATTTT
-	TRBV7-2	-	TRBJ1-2	CASSLDHRAEGGYTF	TGTGCCAGCAGCTTAGACCACAGGGCCGAGGGCGGCTACACCTTC
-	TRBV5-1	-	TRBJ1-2	CASSPPQAHYGYTF	TGCGCCAGCAGCCCACCACAGGCCCACTATGGCTACACCTTC
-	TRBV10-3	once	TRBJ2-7	CASSGAGTRSYEQYF	TGTGCCTCATCAGGGGCAGGCACCCGCTCCTACGAGCAGTACTTC
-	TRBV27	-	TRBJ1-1	CASSTLQGLTEAFF	TGTGCCAGCAGTACCCTACAGGGCTTAACTGAAGCTTTCTTT
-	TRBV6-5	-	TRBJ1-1	CASLSQGSNTEAFF	TGTGCCAGTCTCTCTCAGGGATCGAACACTGAAGCTTTCTTT
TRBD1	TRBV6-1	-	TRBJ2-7	CASSPDPGTGMYF	TGTGCCAGCAGTCCAGACCCGGGGACAGGGATGTACTTC
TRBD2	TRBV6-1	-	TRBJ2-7	CASTGSGRAGEQYF	TGTGCCAGCACTGGTAGCGGGAGGGCCGGGGAGCAGTACTTC
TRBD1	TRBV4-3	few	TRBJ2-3	CASSQDDRGTDTQYF	TGCGCCAGCAGCCAAGACGACAGGGGAACAGATACGCAGTATTTT
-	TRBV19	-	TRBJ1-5	CASSIVTAGKGQPQHF	TGTGCCAGTAGTATAGTTACAGCAGGGAAGGGTCAGCCCCAGCATTTT
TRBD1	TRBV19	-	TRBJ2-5	CASSIEGRTGQPRETQYF	TGTGCCAGTAGTATAGAGGGTCGGACAGGGCAGCCCCGAGAGACCCAGTACTTC
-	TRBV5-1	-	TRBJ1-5	CASSAGQPNQPQHF	TGCGCCAGCAGCGCTGGACAACCCAATCAGCCCCAGCATTTT
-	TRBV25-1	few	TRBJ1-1	CASSHYGDNTEAFF	TGTGCCAGCAGCCACTACGGAGATAACACTGAAGCTTTCTTT
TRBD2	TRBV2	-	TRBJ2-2	CASSEASLAGGSTGELFF	TGTGCCAGCAGTGAAGCCTCGCTAGCGGGGGGGTCCACCGGGGAGCTGTTTTTT
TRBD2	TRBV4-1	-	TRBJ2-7	CASSLASGGDSSYEQYF	TGCGCCAGCAGCCTTGCTAGCGGGGGGGATAGCTCCTACGAGCAGTACTTC